This T cell receptor (beta chain) was obtained from a study of T cell repertoires in cytomegalovirus infection (dated by TCRdb to about 2019). Background for the entire study: Donor HLA type was relevant to the analysis, as public TCR beta signatures indicated carriage of CMV infection together with the matching HLA type. Summary of the overall study and its limitations: The ex vivo response was dominated by HLA-C-restricted CMV-specific TCR beta clonotypes, which also provided the single most frequent clonotype in two of eight donors. Carriers of CMV infection plus the relevant HLA type were discriminated by the cumulative frequency of public TCR beta family members in the study cohort and in an independent roughly 400-donor cohort.

Sequencing instrument: Illumina HiSeq 1500. TCRdb passed the public sequencing reads through fastp at Q25 and MiXCR, retaining productive beta sequences. Rows merge per CDR3 protein into single entries with the most common DNA and genes. The sample profile shows around 450,000 distinct CDR3 sequences; approximately 11% of them were found once. About a tenth of the sample rests with the top ten. The germline ends are 9 bases apart after V is trimmed by 5 bases and J by 7 bases. The CDR3 goes from the cysteine to the phenylalanine over 13 residues. Only the CDR3 part of the read is kept: 39 bases, read in frame from the first base. The germline V gene encodes CDR1 SSHAT and CDR2 FNYEAQ (reference sequence). This clonotype was seen ten or more times. Its binding antigen is unknown. It has no much larger one-base neighbor in the sample; base qualities were not kept.

The source material was PBMCs. This receptor was identified in a human donor in good health (CMV status not recorded). Some clones in this sample may be carry-over from other donors' samples. This chain joins TRBV7-7 to TRBJ1-6; the D segment could be TRBD1, given 5 matching bases. Here is the DNA: TGTGCCAGCAGCCGGGACGGGAATTCACCCCTCCACTTT. It specifies CASSRDGNSPLHF.